This T cell receptor beta chain emerged from a study of T cell responses to AZD1222 COVID-19 vaccine. Germline CDR1 is ENHRY and CDR2 is SYGVKD. Trimming removed 6 bases from V and 1 base from J; junction bases left unmatched: 3. This CDR3 contains 14 residues. Findings and caveats of the study: Following two doses of AZD1222, Spike-specific TCR breadth and depth rose. Just a handful of people given AZD1222 tested seropositive at baseline.

As regards this clone: Its antigen is not identified.

Repertoires were generated with immunoSEQ multiplex PCR, while TCRdb's copy carries only in-frame clones and drops some. The table has some 120,000 clones, 80% to 90% seen once. The clonotype originates from an adult in good health. The sample consisted of peripheral blood, taken on day 0 of AZD1222 vaccination. The V and J genes are TRBV10-3 and TRBJ2-3; 8 positions agree with TRBD2. The CDR3 reads CAIRAGGGTDTQYF. DNA for the CDR3: TGTGCCATCAGGGCCGGGGGGGGCACAGATACGCAGTATTTT.